A single T cell receptor (beta chain) is shown here with its context. Antigen unknown. Researchers ran the PCR with 60 Vbeta and 13 Jbeta primers. Original analysis: There were about 80 million unique TCR beta chains by a later count, and some 10 million of them were shared. The protocol was immunoSEQ multiplex PCR, while the TCRdb copy is restricted to in-frame clones and leaves out a portion. The DNA was the basis for D and trimming; V, J and clone size are from that table. The data hold about 170,000 clones, with around 80% observed a single time. V gave up 7 bases and J gave up 6 bases, with 12 bases separating them. There are 12 residues in the CDR3. Germline V lookup: CDR1 LNHDA, CDR2 SQIVND (reference sequence). The data stem from a study of cytomegalovirus exposure and HLA in healthy donors. Study-wide findings and caveats: CMV serostatus was the only immune exposure information that was available.

Material for sequencing was PBMCs. The chain combines TRBV19 with TRBJ1-2; D gene unclear. The sequence was obtained from a woman between 50 and 59 years old in good health and CMV-seropositive. CDR3 protein: CASTATFHGYTF. The CDR3 nucleotides are TGTGCCAGTACCGCGACATTCCATGGCTACACCTTC.